The entry below describes one TCR beta chain. Its antigen is unidentified. There are 13 residues in the CDR3. Trimming shortened V by 1 base and J by 3 bases, and 8 bases separated the two germline ends. The germline CDR1 and CDR2 sequences are SGHNT and YYREEE (reference sequence). This sample is part of a study of human T cells and chemical hapten exposure. Study information: Each week of the roughly 23-week study, patients had diphenylcyclopropenone applied to the scalp. Upper back patch tests used 0.01% DPC, scored after 6 days. The patients were mostly female; they had alopecia areata, totalis or universalis. Study results and limitations: Compared to controls, expanded TCRs made significantly more large clusters of similar CDR3s.

Documented treatment: therapeutic diphenylcyclopropenone sensitization with weekly scalp DPC. Within the library, unique molecular identifiers were attached to each individual cDNA molecule. TCRdb called the reads again in MiXCR, with one record for every CDR3 protein. The table records some 5,200 distinct CDR3 sequences, around half of them present only once. The chain is built from TRBV5-4 and TRBJ2-7; TRBD1 might be the D (5 bases). This TCR came from an adult with alopecia areata. Some clones in this sample may be carry-over from other donors' samples. This table probably holds off-target reads from a library built for another chain. The source was whole blood, collected before DPC sensitization or 2, 6, or about 24 weeks after (not recorded which). The chain's CDR3 is CASSLMGRYEQYF. In DNA form, the CDR3 reads TGTGCCAGCAGCTTGATGGGGCGCTACGAGCAGTACTTC.